This TCR beta chain was sequenced during a study of technical replicates of blood from several donors. Germline V CDR1 and CDR2: WNHNN, SYGVQD (reference sequence). The ends lost 2 bases at V and 5 bases at J; junction bases unmatched: 6. The CDR3 runs to 15 residues. Some clones are missing from TCRdb's copy, which holds only in-frame ones; the method was immunoSEQ multiplex PCR. The sample has under 95,000 clones, roughly 94% seen once. The sequence derives from a human donor in good health. The genes are TRBV10-1 and TRBJ2-5, with 9 bases aligning to TRBD1. The sequenced sample was T cells isolated from PBMCs. CDR3 DNA: TGCGCCAGCAGTGAGGATAAGGGGACAGGGGAGACCCAGTACTTC. It encodes CASSEDKGTGETQYF.